Each of the 23 T cell receptor beta chains below was sequenced from the same sample in a study of blood T cell repertoires in COVID-19. TCRdb's table, derived via immunoSEQ multiplex PCR, lists solely in-frame clones and lacks some. The sample shows about 36,000 clones, approximately 90% of them seen only once. The specimen was peripheral blood. These receptor sequences come from a human donor in a cohort sampled during active COVID-19.

This clone came up once. The chain combines TRBV11-2 with TRBJ2-7, with D unresolved. CDR3 length: 12 amino acids. Germline CDR1 SGHAT, CDR2 FQNNGV. Trimming cost V 2 bases and J 6 bases, with 8 bases left between them. The CDR3 nucleotides are TGTGCCAGCAGCTTACCCTCCCCCGAGCAGTACTTC. This codes for CASSLPSPEQYF.

V is TRBV10-2 and J is TRBJ1-3; TRBD1 agrees at 7 bases. The ends lost 10 bases at V and 2 bases at J; junction bases unmatched: 2. CDR1 WSHSY and CDR2 SAAADI come from the germline V gene. The CDR3 spans 12 residues. The CDR3 DNA reads TGCGCCACACAGGGGCCTGGAAACACCATATATTTT. Its protein is CATQGPGNTIYF.

The sample holds one count of this clone. The CDR3, as DNA: TGCGCCAGCAGCTTTGTCCTAGCGGGAGTTGGGGAGCAGTACTTC. It specifies CASSFVLAGVGEQYF. The V and J genes are TRBV5-1 and TRBJ2-7; 10 bases match TRBD2. Germline CDR1 is SGHRS and CDR2 is YFSETQ. With V trimmed by 2 bases and J by 7 bases, 9 bases remained unmatched. The CDR3 is made up of 15 amino acids. The whole variable domain, filled in from reference TRBV5-1 and TRBJ2-7, reads KAGVTQTPRYLIKTRGQQVTLSCSPISGHRSVSWYQQTPGQGLQFLFEYFSETQRNKGNFPGRFSGRQFSNSRSEMNVSTLELGDSALYLCASSFVLAGVGEQYFGPGTRLTVT.

V usage is TRBV15 and J usage is TRBJ1-4; 11 bases map to TRBD1. Germline lookup yields CDR1 LNHNV and CDR2 YYDKDF (reference sequence). V lost 4 bases and J lost 1; bases outside the gene matches: 2. The CDR3 covers 16 residues. CDR3 in amino acids: CATSIGTGGTNEKLFF. The CDR3 coding sequence is TGTGCCACCAGCATTGGGACAGGGGGAACTAATGAAAAACTGTTTTTT.

The V and J genes are TRBV29-1 and TRBJ1-1; 8 bases fit TRBD1. This CDR3 comprises 13 residues. Looked up from germline, CDR1 is SQVTM and CDR2 is ANQGSEA. V dropped 7 bases and J dropped 1; count of bases not matched to a gene: 5. The CDR3 here is CSASQGANTEAFF. In DNA form, the CDR3 reads TGCAGCGCCTCTCAGGGGGCGAACACTGAAGCTTTCTTT.

This clone has just one count. The chain links TRBV2 to TRBJ1-5, with 9 bases lining up with TRBD1. There are 13 residues in the CDR3. Germline loops: CDR1 SNHLY, CDR2 FYNNEI. The ends lost 6 bases at V and 7 bases at J; junction bases unmatched: 4. This chain's CDR3 is CASSTGGEQPQHF. The CDR3 region has the DNA TGTGCCAGCAGCACAGGGGGCGAACAGCCCCAGCATTTT. Supplemented by reference TRBV2 and TRBJ1-5, the full variable domain reads EPEVTQTPSHQVTQMGQEVILRCVPISNHLYFYWYRQILGQKVEFLVSFYNNEISEKSEIFDDQFSVERPDGSNFTLKIRSTKLEDSAMYFCASSTGGEQPQHFGDGTRLSIL.

The chain has TRBV19 and TRBJ2-1, with TRBD2 matching 9 bases. There are 15 residues in the CDR3. With 3 bases clipped from V and 6 bases from J, the junction kept 6 bases outside the gene matches. Germline-derived CDR1 and CDR2 are LNHDA and SQIVND (reference sequence). CDR3 coding DNA: TGTGCCAGTAGTATTAGCGCGGGAGGGCCCAATGAGCAGTTCTTC. This codes for CASSISAGGPNEQFF.

The chain joins TRBV19 to TRBJ1-3; D unresolved. Germline V gene sequence: CDR1 LNHDA, CDR2 SQIVND (reference sequence). V was shortened by 3 bases and J by 4 bases, with 13 bases between the two germline ends. The CDR3 is 15 amino acids. CDR3 sequence (DNA): TGTGCCAGTAGTATGCGCGCCGCGGGGGGAAACACCATATATTTT. Translated: CASSMRAAGGNTIYF.

This rearrangement joins TRBV3-1 (or the pseudogene TRBV3-2) to TRBJ2-7; D unresolved. The V end lost 3 bases, the J end lost 1 base, and 4 bases lay between the germline ends. This CDR3 has 12 amino acids. From germline, CDR1 is LGHDT and CDR2 YNNKEL (reference sequence). This CDR3 is CASSQRSYEQYF. CDR3 in DNA: TGTGCCAGCAGCCAGAGGTCCTACGAGCAGTACTTC.

The count of this clone is one. Relative to the germline gene, one junction end is altered; a read error may explain this. The V call is TRBV15, the J call TRBJ2-3, with D possibly matching TRBD1 (6 bases). Germline V gives CDR1 LNHNV, CDR2 YYDKDF (reference sequence). This CDR3 spans 14 amino acids. CDR3 amino acids: CATSRGSGQRLLLF. DNA of the CDR3: TGTGCCACCAGCAGAGGTTCTGGACAGAGGCTCCTTTTGTTT.

The V gene is TRBV18, the J gene TRBJ2-7; 7 bases are a match to TRBD2. Germline assignment: CDR1 KGHSH and CDR2 LQKENI. V dropped 1 base and J dropped 0; count of bases not matched to a gene: 3. The length of the CDR3 is 15 residues. The CDR3 region has the DNA TGTGCCAGCTCACCACGGAGCGGGGTCTCCTACGAGCAGTACTTC. Protein: CASSPRSGVSYEQYF. Full variable domain (rest looked up from reference TRBV18 and TRBJ2-7): NAGVMQNPRHLVRRRGQEARLRCSPMKGHSHVYWYRQLPEEGLKFMVYLQKENIIDESGMPKERFSAEFPKEGPSILRIQQVVRGDSAAYFCASSPRSGVSYEQYFGPGTRLTVT.

V is TRBV10-1 and J is TRBJ1-3; D possibly corresponds to TRBD1 (5 bases). Deletions cut 8 bases from V and 0 bases from J, with 8 bases between. This CDR3 region has 13 residues. Germline CDR1 and CDR2: WNHNN and SYGVQD (reference sequence). The CDR3 protein is CASSGDSGNTIYF. The CDR3 DNA reads as TGCGCCAGCTCGGGGGACTCTGGAAACACCATATATTTT.

V is TRBV7-9 and J is TRBJ2-1; 7 nucleotides align to TRBD2. CDR1 SEHNR and CDR2 FQNEAQ come from the germline V gene (reference sequence). V shed 3 bases and J 9 bases; nucleotides not matched to a gene: 14. The CDR3 has 16 amino acids. CDR3 DNA sequence: TGTGCCAGCAGCTTCCCCCCGGGCGGGAGAGGTGGTGAGCAGTTCTTC. It codes for CASSFPPGGRGGEQFF. The full variable domain, its missing parts supplied by reference TRBV7-9 and TRBJ2-1, is DTGVSQNPRHKITKRGQNVTFRCDPISEHNRLYWYRQTLGQGPEFLTYFQNEAQLEKSRLLSDRFSAERPKGSFSTLEIQRTEQGDSAMYLCASSFPPGGRGGEQFFGPGTRLTVL.

V and J are TRBV19 and TRBJ1-1; 7 bases agree with TRBD1. Per germline, CDR1 LNHDA and CDR2 SQIVND (reference sequence). This CDR3 region has 15 residues. V gave up 0 bases and J gave up 1 base; unmatched junction bases: 2. This CDR3 is CASSIEGQRNTEAFF. CDR3 sequence (DNA): TGTGCCAGTAGTATAGAGGGACAGAGGAACACTGAAGCTTTCTTT.

The chain couples TRBV5-1 to TRBJ2-5; 7 nucleotides agree with TRBD2. CDR3 size: 16 residues. Germline-derived CDR1 and CDR2 are SGHRS and YFSETQ. V was clipped by 0 bases and J by 3 bases; unmatched bases: 8. The CDR3 is CASSLAVAGIKETQYF. Written as DNA, the CDR3 is TGCGCCAGCAGCTTGGCGGTAGCGGGTATTAAAGAGACCCAGTACTTC.

The V call is TRBV3-1 (or the pseudogene TRBV3-2), the J call TRBJ2-7; the match to TRBD2 covers 10 bases. This CDR3 comprises 15 residues. V trimming: 4 bases; J trimming: 5 bases; junction bases outside the gene matches: 8. CDR1 LGHDT and CDR2 YNNKEL come from the germline V gene (reference sequence). The chain's CDR3 is CASSRRASGSHEQYF. CDR3 in DNA: TGTGCCAGCAGCCGCCGGGCTAGCGGGAGCCACGAGCAGTACTTC.

The chain is built from TRBV27 and TRBJ2-4, with 8 bases matching TRBD1. Germline V gene data show CDR1 as MNHEY and CDR2 as SMNVEV (reference sequence). V lost 5 bases to trimming and J lost 3 bases; unmatched junction nucleotides: 12. This CDR3 is built from 17 residues. CDR3 bases: TGTGCCAGCAGTGCTCAGACAGGGGTGACCGTCAAAAACATTCAGTACTTC. It is translated as CASSAQTGVTVKNIQYF.

This chain joins TRBV7-7 and TRBJ2-5, with D perhaps matching TRBD2 (5 bases). Germline CDR1 SSHAT, CDR2 FNYEAQ (reference sequence). Between the trimmed V and J ends, which lost 5 bases and 5 bases, there was a span of 18 bases. The CDR3 loop spans 15 amino acids. The CDR3: CASSRAGSQGETQYF. DNA for the CDR3: TGTGCCAGCAGCCGGGCGGGCTCCCAAGGGGAGACCCAGTACTTC.

The chain joins TRBV11-2 to TRBJ2-3, with TRBD1 as a possible D gene (5 bases). The V end was cut by 4 bases, the J end by 1 base, with 6 bases between. Germline CDR1 is SGHAT and CDR2 is FQNNGV. The CDR3 covers 13 residues. This CDR3 reads CASSSRGTDTQYF. The CDR3, as DNA: TGTGCCAGCAGCTCCAGGGGCACAGATACGCAGTATTTT. Combining the CDR3 with reference TRBV11-2 and TRBJ2-3 gives the whole variable domain EAGVAQSPRYKIIEKRQSVAFWCNPISGHATLYWYQQILGQGPKLLIQFQNNGVVDDSQLPKDRFSAERLKGVDSTLKIQPAKLEDSAVYLCASSSRGTDTQYFGPGTRLTVL.

This clone showed up just once. V and J are TRBV19 and TRBJ1-4, with 7 bases identical to TRBD1. CDR1 and CDR2 from the germline V gene are LNHDA and SQIVND (reference sequence). V lost 4 bases to trimming and J lost 0 bases; unmatched junction nucleotides: 11. The CDR3 spans 18 residues. CDR3 nucleotide sequence: TGTGCCAGTAGTAATTTTGGGGACAGTAAAGCAACTAATGAAAAACTGTTTTTT. Amino acid sequence: CASSNFGDSKATNEKLFF.

The V gene is TRBV9, the J gene TRBJ2-5, with D tentatively TRBD2 (6 bases). The V and J ends lost 0 bases and 4 bases respectively, with 10 bases between them. Germline V gene sequence: CDR1 SGDLS, CDR2 YYNGEE. The CDR3 is 14 amino acids. CDR3 region: CASSVVEGGETQYF. The CDR3, as DNA: TGTGCCAGCAGCGTAGTGGAGGGCGGAGAGACCCAGTACTTC.

The rearrangement joins TRBV19 to TRBJ2-1; 10 bases are a match to TRBD2. The CDR3 has 17 residues. CDR1 is LNHDA, CDR2 SQIVND, per germline (reference sequence). Trimming at V came to 4 bases and at J to 6 bases, leaving 12 bases not matched to a gene. CDR3 region: CASSRGTSALRANEQFF. As DNA, the CDR3 is TGTGCCAGTAGTAGGGGGACTAGCGCTCTACGGGCCAATGAGCAGTTCTTC.

The chain joins TRBV5-4 to TRBJ2-3; D gene uncertain. The CDR3 runs to 14 residues. Trimming left V 2 bases short and J 1 base short, with 8 bases between. Per germline, CDR1 SGHNT and CDR2 YYREEE (reference sequence). CDR3 bases: TGTGCCAGCAGCTTAGCGCTACGCACAGATACGCAGTATTTT. Its translation: CASSLALRTDTQYF. Drawing the rest from reference TRBV5-4 and TRBJ2-3, the complete variable domain is ETGVTQSPTHLIKTRGQQVTLRCSSQSGHNTVSWYQQALGQGPQFIFQYYREEENGRGNFPPRFSGLQFPNYSSELNVNALELDDSALYLCASSLALRTDTQYFGPGTRLTVL.